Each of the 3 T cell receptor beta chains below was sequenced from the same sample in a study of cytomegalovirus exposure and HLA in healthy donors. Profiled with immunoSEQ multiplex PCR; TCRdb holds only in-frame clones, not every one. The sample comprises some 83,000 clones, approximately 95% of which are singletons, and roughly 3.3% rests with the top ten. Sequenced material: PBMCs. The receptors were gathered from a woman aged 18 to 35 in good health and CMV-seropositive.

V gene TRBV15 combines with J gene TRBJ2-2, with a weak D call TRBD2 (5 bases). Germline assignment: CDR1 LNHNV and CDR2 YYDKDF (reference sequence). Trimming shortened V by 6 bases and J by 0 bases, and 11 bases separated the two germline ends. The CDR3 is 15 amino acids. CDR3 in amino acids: CATSVRRTNTGELFF. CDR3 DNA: TGTGCCACCAGTGTTCGGAGGACGAACACCGGGGAGCTGTTTTTT.

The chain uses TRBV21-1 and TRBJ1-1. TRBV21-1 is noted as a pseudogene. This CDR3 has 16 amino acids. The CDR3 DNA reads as TGTGCCAGCAGCACTTGGGGGGGGGCGCGGGACACTGAAGCTTTCTTT. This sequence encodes CASSTWGGARDTEAFF.

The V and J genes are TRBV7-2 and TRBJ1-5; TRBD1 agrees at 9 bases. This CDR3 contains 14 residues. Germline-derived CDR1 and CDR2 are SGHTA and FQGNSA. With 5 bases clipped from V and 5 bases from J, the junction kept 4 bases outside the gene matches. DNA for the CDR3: TGTGCCAGCAGCCGGACAGGGGAAGATCAGCCCCAGCATTTT. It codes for CASSRTGEDQPQHF.